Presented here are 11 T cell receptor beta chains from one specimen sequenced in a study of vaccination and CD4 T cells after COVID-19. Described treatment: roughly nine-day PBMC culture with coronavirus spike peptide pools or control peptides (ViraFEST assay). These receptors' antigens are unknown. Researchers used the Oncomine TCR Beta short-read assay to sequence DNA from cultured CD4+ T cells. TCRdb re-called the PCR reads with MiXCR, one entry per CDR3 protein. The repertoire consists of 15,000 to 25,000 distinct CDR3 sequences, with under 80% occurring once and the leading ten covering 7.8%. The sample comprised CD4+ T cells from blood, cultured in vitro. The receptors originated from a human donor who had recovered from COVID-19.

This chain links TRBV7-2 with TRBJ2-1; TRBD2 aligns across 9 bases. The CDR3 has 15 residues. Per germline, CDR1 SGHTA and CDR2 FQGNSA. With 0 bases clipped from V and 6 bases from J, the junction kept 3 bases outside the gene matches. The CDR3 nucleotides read TGTGCCAGCAGCTTAGCTAGCGGGAGTTTCAATGAGCAGTTCTTC. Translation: CASSLASGSFNEQFF.

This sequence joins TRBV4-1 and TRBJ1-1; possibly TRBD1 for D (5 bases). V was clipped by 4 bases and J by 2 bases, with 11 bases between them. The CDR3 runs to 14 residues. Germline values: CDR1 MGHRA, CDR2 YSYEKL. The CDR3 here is CASSRGVGNTEAFF. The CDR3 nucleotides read TGCGCCAGCAGCCGAGGGGTAGGTAACACTGAAGCTTTCTTT.

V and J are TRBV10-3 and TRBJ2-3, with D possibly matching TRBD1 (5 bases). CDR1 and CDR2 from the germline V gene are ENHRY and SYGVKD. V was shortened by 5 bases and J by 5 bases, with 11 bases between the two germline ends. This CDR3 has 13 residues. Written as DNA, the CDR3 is TGTGCCATCAGTTTCAGCCAGGGAGATACGCAGTATTTT. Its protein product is CAISFSQGDTQYF.

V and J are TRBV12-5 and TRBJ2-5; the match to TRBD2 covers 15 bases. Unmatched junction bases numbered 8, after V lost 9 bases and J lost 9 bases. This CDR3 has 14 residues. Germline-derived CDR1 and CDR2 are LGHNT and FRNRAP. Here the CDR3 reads CASLGLAGGVAQYF. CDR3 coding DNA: TGTGCTAGCTTGGGACTAGCGGGAGGTGTGGCCCAGTACTTC.

CDR3 in DNA: TGCGCCAGCAGCCCTTACACAAATAGCAATCAGCCCCAGCATTTT. Translated: CASSPYTNSNQPQHF. This sequence joins TRBV4-1 and TRBJ1-5; D is unclear. The germline CDR1 and CDR2 sequences are MGHRA and YSYEKL. With 4 bases removed from V and 0 bases from J, the gap between germline ends came to 10 bases. The CDR3 has 15 residues.

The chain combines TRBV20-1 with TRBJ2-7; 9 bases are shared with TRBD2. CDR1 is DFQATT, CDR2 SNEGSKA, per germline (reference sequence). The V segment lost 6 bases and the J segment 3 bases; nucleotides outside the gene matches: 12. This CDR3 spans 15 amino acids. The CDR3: CSAKRYSGSSYEQYF. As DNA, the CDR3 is TGCAGTGCCAAACGATATAGCGGGAGTAGCTACGAGCAGTACTTC.

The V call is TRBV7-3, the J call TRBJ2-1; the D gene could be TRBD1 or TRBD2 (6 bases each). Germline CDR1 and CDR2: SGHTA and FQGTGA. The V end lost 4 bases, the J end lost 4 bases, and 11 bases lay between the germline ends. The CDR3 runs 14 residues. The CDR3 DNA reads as TGTGCCAGCAGCTCCAAGGGGGGATACAATGAGCAGTTCTTC. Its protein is CASSSKGGYNEQFF.

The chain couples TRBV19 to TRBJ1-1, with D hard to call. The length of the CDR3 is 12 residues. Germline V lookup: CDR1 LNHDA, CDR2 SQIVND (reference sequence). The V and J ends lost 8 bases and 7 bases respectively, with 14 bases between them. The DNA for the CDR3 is TGTGCCAGTGGGAGGCCCGCGGGTGAAGCTTTCTTT. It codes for CASGRPAGEAFF.

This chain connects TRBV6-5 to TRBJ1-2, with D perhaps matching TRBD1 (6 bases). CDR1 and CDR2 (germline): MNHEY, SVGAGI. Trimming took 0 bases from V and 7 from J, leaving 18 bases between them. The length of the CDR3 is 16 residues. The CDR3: CASSYSFLPGDGGYTF. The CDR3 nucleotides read TGTGCCAGCAGTTACTCATTTCTCCCAGGGGACGGTGGCTACACCTTC.

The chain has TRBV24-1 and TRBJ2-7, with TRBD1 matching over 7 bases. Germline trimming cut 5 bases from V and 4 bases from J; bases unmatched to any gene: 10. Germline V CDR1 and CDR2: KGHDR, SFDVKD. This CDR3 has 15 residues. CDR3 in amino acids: CATSGTGAGQYEQYF. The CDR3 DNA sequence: TGTGCCACCAGTGGTACAGGGGCAGGGCAATACGAGCAGTACTTC.

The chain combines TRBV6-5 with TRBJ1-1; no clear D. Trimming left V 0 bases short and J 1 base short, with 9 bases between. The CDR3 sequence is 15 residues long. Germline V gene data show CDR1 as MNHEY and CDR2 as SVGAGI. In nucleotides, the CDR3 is TGTGCCAGCAGTTACTCGGTCCGGGCGAACACTGAAGCTTTCTTT. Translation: CASSYSVRANTEAFF.